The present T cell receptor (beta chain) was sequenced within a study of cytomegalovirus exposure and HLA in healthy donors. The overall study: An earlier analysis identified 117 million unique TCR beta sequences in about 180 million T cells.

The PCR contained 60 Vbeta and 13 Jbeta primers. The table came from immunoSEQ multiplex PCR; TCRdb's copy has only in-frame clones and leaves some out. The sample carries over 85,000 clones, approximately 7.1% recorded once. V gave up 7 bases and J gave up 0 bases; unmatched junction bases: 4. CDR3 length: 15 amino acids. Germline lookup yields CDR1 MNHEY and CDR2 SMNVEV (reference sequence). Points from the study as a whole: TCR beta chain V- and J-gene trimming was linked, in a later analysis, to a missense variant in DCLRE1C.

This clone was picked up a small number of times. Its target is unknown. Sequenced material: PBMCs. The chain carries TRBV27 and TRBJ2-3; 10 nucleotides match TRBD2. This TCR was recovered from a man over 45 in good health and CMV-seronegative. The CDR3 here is CASTLAGGSTDTQYF. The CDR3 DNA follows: TGTGCCAGCACGTTAGCGGGGGGAAGCACAGATACGCAGTATTTT.